The clone carrying this T cell receptor beta chain turned up a few times. Its antigen remains unknown. These data are taken from a study of beta chain features in type 1 diabetes. General study points: Moderately but significantly shorter TCRB CDR3s were found in Type 1 diabetes patients in all four CD4+ subsets.

cDNA synthesis used the whole RNA isolate, giving expressed TCRB sequences. Produced via immunoSEQ multiplex PCR; TCRdb's table is partial and in-frame only. The sample lists 500,000 to 850,000 clones, over 11% seen once, with just under 0.04% in the top ten. The CDR3 consists of 10 residues. Trimming removed 6 bases from V and 3 bases from J, with 5 bases in between. CDR1 and CDR2 (germline): DFQATT, SNEGSKA (reference sequence). The specimen sequenced was naive CD4+ T cells from blood. J is TRBJ2-5 and V is TRBV20-1; no reliable D call. The source of this sequence is a man aged 18 to 35 with type 1 diabetes. CDR3 sequence: CSAKKETQYF. CDR3 nucleotides: TGCAGTGCAAAAAAAGAGACCCAGTACTTC.